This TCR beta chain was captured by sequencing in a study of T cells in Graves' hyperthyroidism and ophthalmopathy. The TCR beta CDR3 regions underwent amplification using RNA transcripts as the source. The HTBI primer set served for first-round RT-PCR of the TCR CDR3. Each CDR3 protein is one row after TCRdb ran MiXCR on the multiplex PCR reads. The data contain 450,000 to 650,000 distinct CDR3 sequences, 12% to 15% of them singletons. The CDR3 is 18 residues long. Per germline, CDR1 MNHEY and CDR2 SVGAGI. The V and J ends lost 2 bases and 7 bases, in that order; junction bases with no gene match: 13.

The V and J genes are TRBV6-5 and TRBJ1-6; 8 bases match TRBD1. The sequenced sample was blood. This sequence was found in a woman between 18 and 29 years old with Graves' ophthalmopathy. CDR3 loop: CASSYLGSLRDRNSPLHF. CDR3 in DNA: TGTGCCAGCAGTTACCTGGGTTCCCTACGGGACAGGAATTCACCCCTCCACTTT.